These 9 T cell receptor beta chains originate from one sample sequenced in a study of OX40 agonist ivuxolimab in advanced cancers. Generated by immunoSEQ multiplex PCR, the TCRdb table keeps only in-frame clones and is missing some. This sample has 85,000 to 130,000 clones, with less than 95% found just once. This sample comprised CD4+ or CD8+ T cells sorted from blood, obtained in a trial of the OX40 agonist ivuxolimab. The receptors come from an adult with an advanced solid tumor such as melanoma, head and neck, liver or kidney cancer.

The chain employs TRBV11-2 and TRBJ2-7, with TRBD1 as a possible D gene (6 bases). This CDR3 region has 15 residues. Germline lookup yields CDR1 SGHAT and CDR2 FQNNGV. V shed 4 bases and J shed 2 bases, with 15 bases lying between them. The chain's CDR3 is CASSSGQPGPYEQYF. Here the CDR3 DNA reads TGTGCCAGCAGCTCAGGACAGCCTGGGCCCTACGAGCAGTACTTC. Together with reference TRBV11-2 and TRBJ2-7, the CDR3 gives the full variable domain: EAGVAQSPRYKIIEKRQSVAFWCNPISGHATLYWYQQILGQGPKLLIQFQNNGVVDDSQLPKDRFSAERLKGVDSTLKIQPAKLEDSAVYLCASSSGQPGPYEQYFGPGTRLTVT.

This chain joins TRBV5-5 and TRBJ1-6, with TRBD1 as a possible D gene (5 bases). Germline V gives CDR1 SGHKS, CDR2 YYEKEE (reference sequence). V lost 4 bases to trimming and J lost 10 bases, with 18 bases between them. The CDR3 covers 15 residues. CDR3 protein: CASSPVGQRESPLHF. CDR3 coding DNA: TGTGCCAGCAGCCCGGTCGGACAACGTGAATCACCCCTCCACTTT.

The rearrangement joins TRBV30 to TRBJ1-2; tentatively, D is TRBD1 (6 bases). The CDR3 sequence is 10 residues long. Germline V gives CDR1 GTSNPN, CDR2 SVGIG (reference sequence). Trimming took 4 bases from V and 7 from J, leaving 7 bases between them. The CDR3 reads CAWKGVGYTF. In DNA, the CDR3 is TGTGCCTGGAAGGGGGTTGGCTACACCTTC.

V gene TRBV4-1 combines with J gene TRBJ2-3; 7 bases line up with TRBD1. With V trimmed by 4 bases and J by 2 bases, 6 bases remained unmatched. The CDR3 totals 15 residues. The germline gives CDR1 MGHRA, CDR2 YSYEKL. CDR3 region: CASSPFGQATDTQYF. For the CDR3, the DNA is TGCGCCAGCAGCCCCTTTGGACAGGCCACAGATACGCAGTATTTT.

The genes are TRBV6-5 and TRBJ1-2; 9 bases match TRBD1. V was pared by 0 bases and J by 2 bases, with 4 bases of the junction left unmatched. CDR1 is MNHEY and CDR2 is SVGAGI in the germline V gene. The CDR3 is 16 amino acids. The CDR3 nucleotides read TGTGCCAGCAGTTACTCGCCGGGACAGGGAAACTATGGCTACACCTTC. Translation: CASSYSPGQGNYGYTF.

The chain employs TRBV6-6 and TRBJ1-3; perhaps TRBD1 as D (5 bases). The CDR3 totals 14 residues. V lost 10 bases to trimming and J lost 0 bases, with 13 bases between them. Germline values: CDR1 MNHNY, CDR2 SVGAGI (reference sequence). The CDR3 coding sequence is TGTGCCATCAGGGATCAAAGCTCTGGAAACACCATATATTTT. This encodes CAIRDQSSGNTIYF.

The chain joins TRBV7-9 to TRBJ1-1, with D possibly being TRBD1 (6 bases). The length of the CDR3 is 15 residues. From germline, CDR1 is SEHNR and CDR2 FQNEAQ (reference sequence). Deletions cut 2 bases from V and 6 bases from J, with 16 bases between. The CDR3 loop reads CASSLSNRAGPEAFF. The CDR3 DNA is TGTGCCAGCAGCTTAAGCAACAGGGCAGGTCCTGAAGCTTTCTTT.

This clone appeared a single time. The rearrangement uses TRBV28 and TRBJ2-2, with D tentatively TRBD1 (6 bases). Trimming left V 5 bases short and J 1 base short, with 11 bases between. The germline V gene has CDR1 MDHEN and CDR2 SYDVKM. The CDR3 has 15 amino acids. The CDR3 DNA reads TGTGCCAGCAGTGAGCTGACAGGGAACACCGGGGAGCTGTTTTTT. Translated, it gives CASSELTGNTGELFF.

This clone was seen a single time. The rearrangement joins TRBV7-9 to TRBJ1-6; the match to TRBD1 covers 10 bases. CDR3 length: 15 residues. CDR1 is SEHNR, CDR2 FQNEAQ, per germline (reference sequence). V lost 5 bases to trimming and J lost 9 bases; unmatched junction nucleotides: 7. The CDR3 DNA sequence: TGTGCCAGCAGCCCGCAGGGGGACAGGGGTTCACCCCTCCACTTT. It yields the protein CASSPQGDRGSPLHF.